This T cell receptor (beta chain) was obtained from a study of T cell responses to AZD1222 COVID-19 vaccine. Study-wide results and limits: Spike-spanning, vaccine-associated CD4 TCRs were dominant at 160-218 and 743-854. Most donors were white British and more were female, and clonal diversity was possibly underestimated.

With regard to this clone: Its antigen is undetermined.

The assay was immunoSEQ multiplex PCR, and TCRdb's table has in-frame clones only and misses some. The sample shows under 150,000 clones, 92% of them seen only once. The V segment lost 3 bases and the J segment 7 bases; nucleotides outside the gene matches: 7. The V gene's germline CDR1 is LGHDT and CDR2 YNNKEL (reference sequence). This CDR3 region has 15 residues. This specimen was peripheral blood, taken 28 days after the second AZD1222 dose. The sequence derives from an adult who received the AZD1222 COVID-19 vaccine. This chain uses TRBV3-1 (or the pseudogene TRBV3-2) with TRBJ1-2, with 11 bases fitting TRBD1. CDR3 in DNA: TGTGCCAGCAGCCATACGGACAGGGGGCATAGTGGCTACACCTTC. Protein product: CASSHTDRGHSGYTF.